This TCR beta chain was captured in a study of circulating CD8 cells and anti-PD-1 response in melanoma. About the research overall: Six of 13 patients had prior targeted therapy or immunotherapy; seven did not. General study points: TIGIT repertoires were least diverse, DNEG repertoires most diverse.

Judged by abundance, this clonotype is large. The antigen remains undetermined. From live CD3+CD8+TCRalphabeta+ cells, four PD-1 and/or TIGIT subsets were sorted. In germline, CDR1 is DFQATT, CDR2 SNEGSKA (reference sequence). The ends were cut back, 6 bases at V and 0 bases at J, with 15 bases in the middle. This CDR3 region has 14 residues. Each library started from about 14 ng of total RNA using the QIAseq Immune Repertoire TCR panel. TCRdb reprocessed the reads via MiXCR and lists one record per CDR3 protein. This sample yields about 540 distinct CDR3 sequences, of which 4.5% to 6% are seen a single time; 32% belongs to the top ten.

Sequenced here: CD8+ T cells from PBMCs, sampled at baseline or after one month of anti-PD-1 therapy (not recorded which). The chain combines TRBV20-1 with TRBJ2-7; unclear D gene. The sequence derives from a human donor with melanoma. For the CDR3, the DNA is TGCAGTGCACCCGCCGGCGGTGACTCCTACGAGCAGTACTTC. Translating gives CSAPAGGDSYEQYF.